This T cell receptor (beta chain) originates from a study of shared clonotypes between healthy human individuals (TCRdb year 2020). A note on the overall study: The cohort included a few men and two women between 18 and 49 years of age. For each donor, CD4 naive and CD4 memory were each given three plates, CD8 naive was given two plates, and CD8 memory was given one plate. Leukapheresis yielded between about 0.94 and 8.9 billion PBMCs per donor. The study deeply sequenced blood TCR repertoires of five healthy adults to estimate repertoire size and the extent of clonotype sharing between individuals. Libraries were prepared and TCR repertoires were sequenced by different laboratories using diverse techniques, in order to increase sequencing depth and limit assay-specific biases.

Healthy HIV-negative adults with no recently reported acute infections or vaccinations were included as donors. Every donor was a Caucasian adult living in Nashville, Tennessee, USA. CD4+ T cells were enriched by magnetic negative selection, after which naive cells were positively selected on CD45RA and the negative fraction was taken as the memory subset. Blood was collected by leukapheresis, and PBMCs were isolated by Ficoll-Histopaque density gradient centrifugation and then cryopreserved in liquid nitrogen vapor phase. Purity and quantity of every magnetically sorted T cell population were checked by analytical flow cytometry. Each sorted fraction had its genomic DNA isolated and then quantified by UV absorbance on a Nanodrop 2000c. Results the study describes overall, beyond this receptor: About 5% of naive CD4, 3.5% of naive CD8, approximately 2.2% of memory CD4, and 0.4% of memory CD8 clonotypes were shared across several donors. Based on pairwise subsampling, the degree of clonotype sharing among donors was expected to be affected by sequencing depth. The genetic and exposure-history diversity represented was limited by the small number of donors. Even with the large sequencing depth, rarefaction of the sorted-subset datasets indicated that sequencing was incomplete. Larger estimated clonotype richness was generally found for naive subsets than for memory subsets. Clonotypes shared by all four sorted-subset donors showed higher generation probabilities than non-shared clonotypes. Sampling was restricted to blood, and TCR repertoires in tissues likely differ from the TCR repertoires found in blood.

TCR CDR3 regions were amplified from genomic DNA by multiplex PCR using the deep immunoSEQ assay. Extracted genomic DNA from each cell subset was distributed evenly across all wells of several immunoSEQ 96-well plates, and each plate was treated as a replicate. For sorted subsets, around 0.2 ug of genomic DNA, equivalent to around 30,000 T cell genomes, went into each replicate PCR. The purified libraries were quantified using a Qubit 3.0 fluorometer, sized with a Bioanalyzer 2100, and then quantified again using the KAPA Library Quantification kit. Every immunoSEQ 96-well plate was sequenced on a separate single-read 150-cycle Illumina NextSeq 550 flow cell. Processing in the source paper ran as follows. Because the immunoSEQ output included only junctional sequences and no quality scores, the filtering could not be the same as the filtering used for full-length reads. To assign V/J genes and CDR3, sequences were annotated against IMGT germline references using PyIR, a Python wrapper for IgBLAST v1.9. Reads with weak V/J assignments (E-value above 1e-6), missing CDR3, stop codons, out-of-frame junctions, or ambiguous translated residues were removed. A V3J clonotype was defined by an identical inferred V gene, J gene, and CDR3 amino acid sequence. The percentage overlap between two repertoires was calculated by dividing the number of shared unique clonotypes by the size of the smaller repertoire. Richness of each repertoire was evaluated using RTK rarefaction, the Chao1 estimator, and Recon v2.1 estimates of unobserved clonotypes. For all TCRbeta clonotypes obtained by the gDNA method from a handful of donors, generation probabilities were computed with OLGA. Not all clones reach the TCRdb copy of this immuneACCESS table, which keeps in-frame sequences only. Checked studies attribute under half of the gap to unresolved V genes and leave the rest unexplained. Clonal size and the V and J genes are those of that table, whereas D and trimming came from the DNA. This sample holds nearly 1 million clones; around 80% were observed only once. The top ten clones comprise approximately 1.5% of the sample.

A single count supports this clone. There is no known antigen for this receptor. No base quality information exists; no much larger clone differs at one position. Other DNA sequences in this specimen translate into the identical CDR3. The CDR3 runs 13 residues from the cysteine to the phenylalanine. The sequence is cut down to CDR3 DNA, 39 bases in frame from base 1. V loses 3 bases, J loses 0 bases, and the germline ends lie 5 bases apart. The germline V gene yields SGHTA for CDR1 and FQGNSA for CDR2. Sequences were obtained from memory CD4+ T cells sorted from blood. The cell subset or site label, as the study defines it: CD45RA-negative fraction. The receptor chain draws on TRBV7-2 and TRBJ2-5; no D gene call is confident. The TCR originated in a man younger than 35 in good health. The CDR3 region reads CASSFRYQETQYF. The bases read TGTGCCAGCAGCTTTAGGTACCAAGAGACCCAGTACTTC.